Detailed here is one T cell receptor beta chain. This clonotype turned up a few times. The specificity of this receptor is unknown. Base qualities are not at hand, and no much larger clone is one base apart. The listed sequencing device is Illumina HiSeq 1500. The raw public reads went through TCRdb reprocessing: fastp at Q25, MiXCR clone calling, in-frame beta chains kept. Each record represents a unique CDR3 protein, reported with the most common genes and DNA among its rows. A total of approximately 990,000 distinct CDR3 sequences appear in this sample, under 40% of them only once. The ten largest clonotypes hold 13% of the sample. The record originates from a study of T cell repertoires in cytomegalovirus infection (dated by TCRdb to the late 2010s). A note on the overall study: Recently identified HLA-C-restricted CMV epitopes, whose presentation resists viral immunomodulation, were targeted by peptide stimulations together with well-studied HLA-B-restricted epitopes. Donor HLA type was relevant to the analysis, as public TCR beta signatures indicated carriage of CMV infection together with the matching HLA type.

The paper's findings and limits, for the study overall: In the ex vivo response, HLA-C-restricted CMV-specific TCR beta clonotypes were dominant, and in two of eight donors the single most frequent clonotype came from this HLA-C-restricted group. Carriers of CMV infection plus the relevant HLA type were discriminated by the cumulative frequency of public TCR beta family members in the study cohort and in an independent roughly 370-donor cohort.

V loses 1 base, J loses 2 bases, and the germline ends lie 10 bases apart. The CDR3 sequence holds 15 residues, the cysteine and phenylalanine included. The CDR3 DNA has 45 bases and is translated from base 1. The germline V gene (reference sequence) supplies CDR1 SEHNR and CDR2 FQNEAQ. The sample's treatment or condition label, in plain terms: in vitro stimulation with specific CMV peptide epitopes to enrich CMV-specific T cells. The chain is encoded by TRBV7-9 joined to TRBJ2-3; a tentative D match to TRBD1 spans 5 bases. This specimen consisted of cultured CD8+ T cells from PBMCs, obtained from culture after CMV antigen stimulation. The source is a human donor in good health (CMV status not recorded). Some clones in this sample may be carry-over from other donors' samples. The bases are TGTGCCAGCAGCTTAGTAGACAGACCCACAGATACGCAGTATTTT. Translated, it reads CASSLVDRPTDTQYF.